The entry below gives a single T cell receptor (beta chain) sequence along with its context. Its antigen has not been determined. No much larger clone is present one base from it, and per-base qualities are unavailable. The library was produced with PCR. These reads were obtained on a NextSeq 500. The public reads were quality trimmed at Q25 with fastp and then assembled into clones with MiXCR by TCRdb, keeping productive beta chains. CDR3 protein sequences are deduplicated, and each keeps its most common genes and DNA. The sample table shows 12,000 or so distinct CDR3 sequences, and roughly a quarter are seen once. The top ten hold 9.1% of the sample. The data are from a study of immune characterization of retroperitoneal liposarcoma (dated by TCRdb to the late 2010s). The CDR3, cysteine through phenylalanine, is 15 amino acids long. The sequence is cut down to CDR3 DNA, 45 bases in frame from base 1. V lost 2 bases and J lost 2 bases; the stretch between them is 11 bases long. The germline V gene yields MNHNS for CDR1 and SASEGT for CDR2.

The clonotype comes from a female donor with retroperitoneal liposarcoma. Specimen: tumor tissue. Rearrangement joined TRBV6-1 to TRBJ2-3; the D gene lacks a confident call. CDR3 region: CASSESMGSTDTQYF. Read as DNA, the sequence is TGTGCCAGCAGTGAATCAATGGGATCCACAGATACGCAGTATTTT.